Listed here is a single TCR beta chain. This sample was included in a study of blood T cell repertoires in COVID-19. Study overall: T cells, B-cell-depleted T cells, or PBMCs provided the cDNA or gDNA that served as material.

CDR3 length: 14 residues. Germline CDR1 is SNHLY and CDR2 is FYNNEI. V lost 1 base and J lost 8; bases outside the gene matches: 6. As processed by the authors: Reference gene primer amplification gave nucleated cell count estimates. Measured with immunoSEQ multiplex PCR; TCRdb has only the in-frame clones, and not every one. V, J and clone size derive from that table, while D and trimming were established from the DNA sequence. The table lists roughly 120,000 clones, around 85% of them singletons. V gene TRBV2 combines with J gene TRBJ1-2; 8 bases are a match to TRBD1. Sequenced input: peripheral blood. The receptor's source is a man in his fifties or sixties with acute or convalescent COVID-19. The CDR3 DNA follows: TGTGCCAGCAGTGAAGAGTGGCAGGGGGCCGGCTACACCTTC. Residues: CASSEEWQGAGYTF.